The clone carrying this T cell receptor beta chain was observed a single time. V lost 3 bases and J 2 bases, leaving 13 bases between the germline ends. Per germline, CDR1 LGHDT and CDR2 YNNKEL (reference sequence). CDR3 length equals 15 residues. This sample was included in a study of blood T cell repertoires in COVID-19. The age range of participants was 18 to 89 years, with residence in about two dozen US areas. Only in-frame clones appear in the TCRdb table, and some are missing; sequencing was by immunoSEQ multiplex PCR. The table has under 250,000 clones, about four fifths seen once; the top ten hold around 3.3%.

This TCR came from a middle-aged woman who had been exposed to COVID-19. The chain joins TRBV3-1 (or the pseudogene TRBV3-2) to TRBJ1-1, with D perhaps TRBD1 (6 bases). The sample comprised PBMCs or T cells enriched from blood (not recorded which). DNA for the CDR3: TGTGCCAGCAGCCAGGGGGACAAACAAAACACTGAAGCTTTCTTT. Translation: CASSQGDKQNTEAFF.